This paragraph covers one TCR beta chain sequence. MiXCR, applied by TCRdb to the RT-PCR reads, yields one record per CDR3 protein. The sample lists hundreds of thousands of distinct CDR3 sequences, 11% to 15% occurring once. The V segment lost 1 base and the J segment 4 bases; nucleotides outside the gene matches: 2. The CDR3 has 15 residues. The germline V gene has CDR1 KGHSH and CDR2 LQKENI. Sequenced sample: memory CD4+ T cells from blood. The TCR was taken from a female donor in good health, serving as a healthy control. The V call is TRBV18, the J call TRBJ2-1; 9 positions agree with TRBD1. The CDR3 is CASSPRDRDYNEQFF. The CDR3 nucleotides read TGTGCCAGCTCACCACGGGACAGGGATTACAATGAGCAGTTCTTC. The full variable domain, completed using reference TRBV18 and TRBJ2-1, is NAGVMQNPRHLVRRRGQEARLRCSPMKGHSHVYWYRQLPEEGLKFMVYLQKENIIDESGMPKERFSAEFPKEGPSILRIQQVVRGDSAAYFCASSPRDRDYNEQFFGPGTRLTVL.